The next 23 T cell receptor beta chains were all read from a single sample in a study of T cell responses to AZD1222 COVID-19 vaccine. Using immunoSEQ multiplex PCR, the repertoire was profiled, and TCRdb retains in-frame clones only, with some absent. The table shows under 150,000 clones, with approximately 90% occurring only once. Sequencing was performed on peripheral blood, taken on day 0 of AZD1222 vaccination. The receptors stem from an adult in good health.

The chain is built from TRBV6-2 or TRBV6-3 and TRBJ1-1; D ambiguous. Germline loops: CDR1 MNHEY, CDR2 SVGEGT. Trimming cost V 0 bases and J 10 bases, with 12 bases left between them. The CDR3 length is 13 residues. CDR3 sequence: CASSYSSAPGAFF. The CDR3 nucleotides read TGTGCCAGCAGTTACTCGTCGGCCCCGGGAGCTTTCTTT.

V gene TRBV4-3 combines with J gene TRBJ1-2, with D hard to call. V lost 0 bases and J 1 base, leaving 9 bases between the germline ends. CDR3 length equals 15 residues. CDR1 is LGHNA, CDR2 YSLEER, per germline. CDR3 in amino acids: CASSQESGFNYGYTF. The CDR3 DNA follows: TGCGCCAGCAGCCAAGAGTCAGGTTTTAACTATGGCTACACCTTC.

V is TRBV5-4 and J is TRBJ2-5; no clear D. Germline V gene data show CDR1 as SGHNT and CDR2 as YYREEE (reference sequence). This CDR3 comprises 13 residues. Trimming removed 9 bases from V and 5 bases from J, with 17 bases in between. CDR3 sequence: CATHYRGRETQYF. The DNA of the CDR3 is TGTGCCACCCATTACCGCGGCAGGGAGACCCAGTACTTC.

CDR3 loop: CASSPPVRGGDTEAFF. Written as DNA, the CDR3 is TGCGCCAGCAGCCCACCTGTTCGAGGAGGGGACACTGAAGCTTTCTTT. V is TRBV4-1 and J is TRBJ1-1; D is perhaps TRBD1 (5 bases). The V end lost 4 bases, the J end lost 3 bases, and 18 bases lay between the germline ends. CDR3 length: 16 residues. Germline CDR1 is MGHRA and CDR2 is YSYEKL.

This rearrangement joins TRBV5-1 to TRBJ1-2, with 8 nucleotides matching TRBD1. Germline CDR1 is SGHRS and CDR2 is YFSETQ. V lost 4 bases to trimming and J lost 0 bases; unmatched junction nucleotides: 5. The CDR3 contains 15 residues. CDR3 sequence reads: CASSQMTGANYGYTF. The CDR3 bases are TGCGCCAGCAGCCAAATGACAGGGGCTAACTATGGCTACACCTTC.

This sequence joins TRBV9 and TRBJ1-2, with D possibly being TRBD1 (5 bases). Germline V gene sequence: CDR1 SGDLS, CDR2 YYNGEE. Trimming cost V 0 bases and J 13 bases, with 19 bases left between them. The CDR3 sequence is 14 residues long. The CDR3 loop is CASSVGGAGIFITF. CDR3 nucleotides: TGTGCCAGCAGCGTAGGCGGGGCAGGTATTTTTATCACCTTC.

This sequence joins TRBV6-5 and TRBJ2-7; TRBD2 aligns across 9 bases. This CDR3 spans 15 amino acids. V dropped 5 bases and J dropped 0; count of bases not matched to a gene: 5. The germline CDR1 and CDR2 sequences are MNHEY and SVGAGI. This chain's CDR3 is CASSIKAGGSYEQYF. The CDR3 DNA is TGTGCCAGCAGTATAAAAGCGGGAGGCTCCTACGAGCAGTACTTC.

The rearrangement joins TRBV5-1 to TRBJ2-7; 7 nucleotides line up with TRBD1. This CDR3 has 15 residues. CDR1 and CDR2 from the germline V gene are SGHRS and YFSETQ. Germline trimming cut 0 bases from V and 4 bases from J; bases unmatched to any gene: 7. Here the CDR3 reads CASSLAGGEGYEQYF. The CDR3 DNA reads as TGCGCCAGCAGCTTGGCAGGGGGAGAGGGTTACGAGCAGTACTTC.

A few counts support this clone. The CDR3 sequence is CASSQPFAQIGYGYTF. CDR3 bases: TGCGCCAGCAGCCAGCCCTTTGCACAGATTGGCTATGGCTACACCTTC. This chain joins TRBV4-1 and TRBJ1-2; D remains ambiguous. This CDR3 spans 16 amino acids. Germline V gives CDR1 MGHRA, CDR2 YSYEKL. V lost 3 bases, J lost 4 bases, and 18 bases lay in between.

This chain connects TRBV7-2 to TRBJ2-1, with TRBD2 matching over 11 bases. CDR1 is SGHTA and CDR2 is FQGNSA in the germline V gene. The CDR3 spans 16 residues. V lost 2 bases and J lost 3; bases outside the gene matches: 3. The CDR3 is CASSLYGTSGYNEQFF. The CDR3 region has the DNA TGTGCCAGCAGCTTATACGGGACTAGCGGCTACAATGAGCAGTTCTTC.

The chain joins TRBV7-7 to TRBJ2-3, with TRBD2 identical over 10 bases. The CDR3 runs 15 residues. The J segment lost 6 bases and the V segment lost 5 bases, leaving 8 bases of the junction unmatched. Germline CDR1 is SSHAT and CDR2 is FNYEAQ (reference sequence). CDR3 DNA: TGTGCCAGCAGCCCCCTAGCGGGAGATCGGGATACGCAGTATTTT. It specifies CASSPLAGDRDTQYF.

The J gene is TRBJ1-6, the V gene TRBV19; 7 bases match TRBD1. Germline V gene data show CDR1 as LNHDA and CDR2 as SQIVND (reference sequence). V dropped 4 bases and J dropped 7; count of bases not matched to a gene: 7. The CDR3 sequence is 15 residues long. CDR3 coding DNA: TGTGCCAGTAGTAGGGGACAGAGAAGGAATTCACCCCTCCACTTT. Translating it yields CASSRGQRRNSPLHF.

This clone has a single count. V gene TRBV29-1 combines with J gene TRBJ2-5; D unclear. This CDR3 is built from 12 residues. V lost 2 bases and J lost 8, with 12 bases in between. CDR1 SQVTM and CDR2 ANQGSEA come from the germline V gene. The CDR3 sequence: CSVEKGFGTQYF. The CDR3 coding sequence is TGCAGCGTTGAAAAAGGGTTCGGAACCCAGTACTTC.

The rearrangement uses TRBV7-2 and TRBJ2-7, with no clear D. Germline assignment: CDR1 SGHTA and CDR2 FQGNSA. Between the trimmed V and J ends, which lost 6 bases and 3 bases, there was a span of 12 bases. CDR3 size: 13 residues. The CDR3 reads CASSEAAGYEQYF. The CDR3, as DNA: TGTGCCAGCAGTGAAGCCGCCGGCTACGAGCAGTACTTC.

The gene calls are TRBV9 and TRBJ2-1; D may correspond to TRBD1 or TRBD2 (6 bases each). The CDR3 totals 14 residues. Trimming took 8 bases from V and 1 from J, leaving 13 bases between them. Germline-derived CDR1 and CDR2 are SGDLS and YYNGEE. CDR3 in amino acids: CASGGGHSYNEQFF. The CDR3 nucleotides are TGTGCCAGTGGAGGGGGGCATTCCTACAATGAGCAGTTCTTC.

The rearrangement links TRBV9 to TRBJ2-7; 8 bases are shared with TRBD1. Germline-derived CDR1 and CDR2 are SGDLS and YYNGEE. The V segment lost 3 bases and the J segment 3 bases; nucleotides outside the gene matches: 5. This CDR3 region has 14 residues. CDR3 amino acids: CASSGPGTGYEQYF. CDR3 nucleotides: TGTGCCAGCAGCGGACCCGGGACAGGCTACGAGCAGTACTTC.

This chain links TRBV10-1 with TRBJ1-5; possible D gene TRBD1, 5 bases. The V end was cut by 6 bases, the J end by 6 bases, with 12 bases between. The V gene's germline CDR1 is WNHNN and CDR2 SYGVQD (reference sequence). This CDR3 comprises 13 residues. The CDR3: CASRGTGRQPQHF. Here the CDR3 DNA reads TGCGCCAGCAGGGGGACGGGTCGTCAGCCCCAGCATTTT.

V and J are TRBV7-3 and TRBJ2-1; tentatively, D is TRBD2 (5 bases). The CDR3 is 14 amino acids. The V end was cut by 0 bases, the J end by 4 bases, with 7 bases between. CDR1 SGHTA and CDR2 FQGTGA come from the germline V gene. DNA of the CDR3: TGTGCCAGCAGCTTAACGGACTTATACAATGAGCAGTTCTTC. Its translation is CASSLTDLYNEQFF.

CDR3 protein: CASELGRISTQYF. CDR3 coding DNA: TGTGCCAGCGAGTTGGGGAGGATTTCAACGCAGTATTTT. The J gene is TRBJ2-3, the V gene TRBV2; D might be TRBD2 (6 bases). CDR1 is SNHLY, CDR2 FYNNEI, per germline. V lost 8 bases, J lost 9 bases, and 18 bases lay in between. CDR3 size: 13 residues.

This CDR3 reads CASSIDYYGYTF. For the CDR3, the DNA is TGTGCCAGCAGCATTGACTACTATGGCTACACCTTC. The genes are TRBV11-3 and TRBJ1-2; D not resolved. Germline V gene lookup returns CDR1 SGHNT and CDR2 YENEEA. V was trimmed by 5 bases and J by 3 bases, leaving 7 bases between them. The CDR3 spans 12 residues.

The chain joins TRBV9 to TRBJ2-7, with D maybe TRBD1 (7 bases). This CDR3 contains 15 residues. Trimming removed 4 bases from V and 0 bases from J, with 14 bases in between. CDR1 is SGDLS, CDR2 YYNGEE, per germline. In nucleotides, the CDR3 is TGTGCCAGCAGCCCTCGGCGGGACAGCTCCTACGAGCAGTACTTC. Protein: CASSPRRDSSYEQYF. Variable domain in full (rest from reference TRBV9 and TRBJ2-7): DSGVTQTPKHLITATGQRVTLRCSPRSGDLSVYWYQQSLDQGLQFLIQYYNGEERAKGNILERFSAQQFPDLHSELNLSSLELGDSALYFCASSPRRDSSYEQYFGPGTRLTVT.

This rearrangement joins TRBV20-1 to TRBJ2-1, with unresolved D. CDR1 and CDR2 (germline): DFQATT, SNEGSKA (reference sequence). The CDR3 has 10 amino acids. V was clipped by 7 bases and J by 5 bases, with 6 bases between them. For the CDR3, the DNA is TGCAGTGGCTTGGACAATGAGCAGTTCTTC. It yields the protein CSGLDNEQFF.

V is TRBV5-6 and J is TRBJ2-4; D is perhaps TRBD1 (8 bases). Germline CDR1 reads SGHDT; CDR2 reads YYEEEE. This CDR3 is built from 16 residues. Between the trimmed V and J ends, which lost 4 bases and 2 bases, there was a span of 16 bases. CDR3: CASSAGQGGSKNIQYF. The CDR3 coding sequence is TGTGCCAGCAGCGCCGGACAGGGAGGGTCCAAAAACATTCAGTACTTC.